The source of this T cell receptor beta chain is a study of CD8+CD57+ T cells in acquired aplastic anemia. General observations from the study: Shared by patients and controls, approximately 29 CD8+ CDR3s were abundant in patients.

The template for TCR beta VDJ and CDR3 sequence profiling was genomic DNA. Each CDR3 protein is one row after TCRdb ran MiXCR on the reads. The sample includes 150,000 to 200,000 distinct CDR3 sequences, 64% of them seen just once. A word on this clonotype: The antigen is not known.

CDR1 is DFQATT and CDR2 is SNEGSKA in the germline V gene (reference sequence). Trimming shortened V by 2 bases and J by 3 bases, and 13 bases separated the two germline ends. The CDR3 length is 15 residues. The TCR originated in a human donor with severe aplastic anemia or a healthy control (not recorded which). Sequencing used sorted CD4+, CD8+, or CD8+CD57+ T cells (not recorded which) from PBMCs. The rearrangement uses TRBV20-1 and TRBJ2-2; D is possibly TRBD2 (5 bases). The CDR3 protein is CSARKASPDTGELFF. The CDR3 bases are TGCAGTGCTAGAAAGGCTAGCCCGGACACCGGGGAGCTGTTTTTT.